The source of this T cell receptor (beta chain) is a study of blood T cell repertoires in COVID-19. Study background: Spain, Italy and the United States supplied samples that represented acute and convalescent COVID-19. Sources were T cells, B-cell-depleted T cells, or PBMCs; the material itself was cDNA or gDNA.

Per the study methods: The authors estimated nucleated cell counts from reference gene primer amplification. This table comes from immunoSEQ multiplex PCR, and its TCRdb copy is limited to in-frame clones, with some not included. The V and J calls and clone size were taken over from that table, and D and trimming were inferred from the DNA. The sample lists a few hundred thousand clones, roughly 87% occurring once. Sequenced sample: peripheral blood. The origin of this receptor is a woman aged 18-29 years who had recovered from COVID-19.

The DNA of the CDR3 is TGTGCCAGCAGCTTAGCTGGACTAGGATTGGTCAATGAGCAGTTCTTC. It yields the protein CASSLAGLGLVNEQFF. The chain employs TRBV7-2 and TRBJ2-1; 7 nucleotides align to TRBD2. Germline V gene data show CDR1 as SGHTA and CDR2 as FQGNSA. J was trimmed by 6 bases and V by 0 bases; bases with no gene match: 8. There are 16 residues in the CDR3. Combining the CDR3 with reference TRBV7-2 and TRBJ2-1 gives the whole variable domain GAGVSQSPSNKVTEKGKDVELRCDPISGHTALYWYRQSLGQGLEFLIYFQGNSAPDKSGLPSDRFSAERTGGSVSTLTIQRTQQEDSAVYLCASSLAGLGLVNEQFFGPGTRLTVL.